This record looks at one T cell receptor (beta chain) sequence and its context. Its antigen is unidentified. Vbeta (60) and Jbeta (13) primers were used in the PCR. Libraries were prepared by immunoSEQ multiplex PCR; TCRdb keeps only in-frame clonotypes and omits some of them. The data show roughly 60,000 clones, and the top ten clones hold 3.5% to 4%. The V gene end was trimmed by 3 bases and the J gene end by 2 bases; junction bases not matched to a gene: 13. CDR1 is KGHSH and CDR2 is LQKENI in the germline V gene. The CDR3 has 18 residues. This entry belongs to a study of cytomegalovirus exposure and HLA in healthy donors. Study-level points and caveats: Certain sequence variants were highly shared and formed a cluster, and this cluster was likely a sequencing artifact. Further analysis was carried out later, and it showed several of the most significant clusters appearing linked to common viral pathogens.

The chain has TRBV18 and TRBJ2-7; 10 nucleotides line up with TRBD1. The sequenced material came from PBMCs. The origin of this receptor is a woman aged 18 to 35 in good health and CMV-seronegative. The CDR3 coding sequence is TGTGCCAGCTCACCCGACCTATACCTCGGACAGGGGGCCTACGAGCAGTACTTC. Translated: CASSPDLYLGQGAYEQYF.